Each of the 10 T cell receptor beta chains below was sequenced from the same sample in a study of beta chain features in type 1 diabetes. Findings and limits, study-wide: Shorter TCRB CDR3s, moderately but significantly so, marked every one of the four CD4+ subsets in Type 1 diabetes patients.

Expressed TCRB transcripts got sequenced, as all isolated RNA was reverse transcribed. Profiled with immunoSEQ multiplex PCR; TCRdb holds only in-frame clones, not every one. The repertoire includes hundreds of thousands of clones, around an eighth of them detected once, and approximately 0.042% sits in the top ten. These TCRs are of unknown antigen specificity. The specimen sequenced was naive CD4+ T cells from blood. These receptors were taken from a man between 18 and 35 years old with type 1 diabetes.

This clone was observed a handful of times. The chain recombines TRBV2 with TRBJ2-5, with unresolved D. The CDR3 contains 12 residues. V was shortened by 0 bases and J by 4 bases, with 3 bases between the two germline ends. From germline, CDR1 is SNHLY and CDR2 FYNNEI. The CDR3 region has the DNA TGTGCCAGCAGTGAAGCCTTAGAGACCCAGTACTTC. This encodes CASSEALETQYF.

The chain has TRBV30 and TRBJ2-2; 12 bases fit TRBD2. V dropped 4 bases and J dropped 10; count of bases not matched to a gene: 4. Germline V gives CDR1 GTSNPN, CDR2 SVGIG (reference sequence). CDR3 length: 13 residues. The CDR3, as DNA: TGTGCCTGGACTAGCGGGAGGGCCGTGGAGCTGTTTTTT. Translation gives CAWTSGRAVELFF.

This clone came up a few times. The sample carries other DNA sequences with the same CDR3. The chain carries TRBV30 and TRBJ2-7; 7 bases align to TRBD1. Trimming cost V 3 bases and J 1 base; bases outside gene matches: 3. Germline-derived CDR1 and CDR2 are GTSNPN and SVGIG (reference sequence). The CDR3 extends over 13 amino acids. For the CDR3, the DNA is TGTGCCTGGAGCCCGGGACAGTCCTACGAGCAGTACTTC. Encoded protein: CAWSPGQSYEQYF.

V is TRBV5-1 and J is TRBJ2-3; D uncertain. The CDR3 consists of 15 residues. The germline V and J ends were trimmed by 2 bases and 1 base, with 11 bases remaining between them. The germline V gene encodes CDR1 SGHRS and CDR2 YFSETQ. The CDR3 DNA sequence: TGCGCCAGCAGCTTAGGCCTTTTAGGCACAGATACGCAGTATTTT. Translation: CASSLGLLGTDTQYF.

This chain joins TRBV5-6 and TRBJ1-2; D is ambiguous. CDR1 SGHDT and CDR2 YYEEEE come from the germline V gene. V was clipped by 0 bases and J by 14 bases, with 14 bases between them. The CDR3 extends over 12 amino acids. In nucleotides, the CDR3 is TGTGCCAGCAGCTTGGTGGCTACCCTTCTTACCTTC. It is translated as CASSLVATLLTF.

This rearrangement joins TRBV6-5 to TRBJ2-3; weak D call: TRBD2 (5 bases). Looked up from germline, CDR1 is MNHEY and CDR2 is SVGAGI. Between the trimmed V and J ends, which lost 2 bases and 6 bases, there was a span of 12 bases. The CDR3 loop spans 14 amino acids. CDR3 bases: TGTGCCAGCAGTTACCCGCGTCGAGGGGATACGCAGTATTTT. Encoded protein: CASSYPRRGDTQYF.

The rearrangement links TRBV28 to TRBJ1-1; the D gene is possibly TRBD1 (6 bases). CDR1 MDHEN and CDR2 SYDVKM come from the germline V gene. This CDR3 contains 14 residues. Trimming left V 6 bases short and J 2 bases short, with 13 bases between. The CDR3 DNA is TGTGCCAGCAGCCCAGGACAGCCAAACACTGAAGCTTTCTTT. Translation gives CASSPGQPNTEAFF.

In this sample, this clone turned up a few times. The V and J genes are TRBV7-2 and TRBJ2-7; unclear D gene. Germline V gives CDR1 SGHTA, CDR2 FQGNSA. Between the trimmed V and J ends, which lost 1 base and 5 bases, there was a span of 12 bases. The CDR3 extends over 14 amino acids. The CDR3 spells CASSLVGTLDEQYF. The DNA of the CDR3 is TGTGCCAGCAGCTTAGTCGGTACGCTGGACGAGCAGTACTTC.

The chain couples TRBV7-9 to TRBJ1-4, with D tentatively TRBD1 (5 bases). Germline assignment: CDR1 SEHNR and CDR2 FQNEAQ (reference sequence). Trimming removed 1 base at V and 3 bases at J, with 9 bases between. The CDR3 contains 15 residues. The CDR3 nucleotides are TGTGCCAGCAGCTTAGATGGGGGACCTAATGAAAAACTGTTTTTT. Protein sequence: CASSLDGGPNEKLFF.

The table lists this clone with a few counts. The rearrangement links TRBV5-1 to TRBJ2-4; no reliable D call. Germline V gives CDR1 SGHRS, CDR2 YFSETQ. The CDR3 runs 15 residues. Trimming took off 0 bases at V and 3 bases at J, with 10 bases between the two ends. This CDR3 is CASSLGGNIKNIQYF. CDR3 sequence (DNA): TGCGCCAGCAGCTTGGGTGGGAATATCAAAAACATTCAGTACTTC.